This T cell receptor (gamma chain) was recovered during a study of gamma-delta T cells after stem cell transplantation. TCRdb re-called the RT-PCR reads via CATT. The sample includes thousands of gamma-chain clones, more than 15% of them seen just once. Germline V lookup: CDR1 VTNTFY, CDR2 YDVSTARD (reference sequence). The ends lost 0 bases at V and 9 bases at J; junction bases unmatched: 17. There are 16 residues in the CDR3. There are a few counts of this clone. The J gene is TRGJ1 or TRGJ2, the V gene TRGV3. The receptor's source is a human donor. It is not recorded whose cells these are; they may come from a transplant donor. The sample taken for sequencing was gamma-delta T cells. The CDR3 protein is CATWDRQVGLGPKKLF. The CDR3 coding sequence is TGTGCCACCTGGGACAGGCAAGTTGGTCTGGGCCCTAAGAAACTCTTT.